This entry features one TCR beta chain sequence. The entry originates in a study of shared clonotypes between healthy human individuals. Unsorted samples relied on about 90 million PBMCs, which served as the source of genomic DNA. Replicate PCRs were loaded with approximately 300 ng DNA from unsorted PBMC, around 30,000 T cell genomes. Using immunoSEQ multiplex PCR, the repertoire was profiled, and TCRdb retains in-frame clones only, with some absent. The sample carries about 450,000 clones, more than 75% recorded once. Sample: PBMCs. The receptor's source is a woman aged 40 to 55 in good health. Some clones in this sample may be carry-over from other donors' samples.

The CDR3 DNA follows: TGCGCCAGCAGCTCCGGACAGGGGGCAATCGGGGAGCTGTTTTTT. It translates to CASSSGQGAIGELFF. The genes are TRBV5-1 and TRBJ2-2, with TRBD1 identical over 11 bases. Germline V lookup: CDR1 SGHRS, CDR2 YFSETQ. The CDR3 extends over 15 amino acids. The V and J ends lost 3 bases and 7 bases, in that order; junction bases with no gene match: 5.